This record concerns one TCR beta chain sequence. These data belong to a study of blood T cell repertoires in COVID-19. The wider study: Acute and convalescent COVID-19 specimens originated in the United States, Italy and Spain. The cDNA or gDNA used as material had been derived from T cells, B-cell-depleted T cells, or PBMCs.

The germline V gene has CDR1 SGDLS and CDR2 YYNGEE. V lost 0 bases to trimming and J lost 4 bases, with 10 bases between them. The CDR3 extends over 14 amino acids. Assay used: immunoSEQ multiplex PCR; TCRdb lists only in-frame clones, some missing. This repertoire shows around 310,000 clones, around 90% found once; its top ten account for about 1%. Followed longitudinally, the Seattle patients had been enrolled during active infection. Sequenced input: peripheral blood. The rearrangement joins TRBV9 to TRBJ1-1; maybe TRBD1 (5 bases). The source of this sequence is a woman aged 40 to 50 with COVID-19, enrolled during active disease. In DNA form, the CDR3 reads TGTGCCAGCAGCGTAGAAGGGGTAAGCACTGAAGCTTTCTTT. Translated: CASSVEGVSTEAFF. The whole variable domain, filled in from reference TRBV9 and TRBJ1-1, reads DSGVTQTPKHLITATGQRVTLRCSPRSGDLSVYWYQQSLDQGLQFLIQYYNGEERAKGNILERFSAQQFPDLHSELNLSSLELGDSALYFCASSVEGVSTEAFFGQGTRLTVV.